This TCR beta chain was captured by sequencing in a study of CD8+ T cells in alopecia areata. This clone was counted only a few times. TCR sequencing used cDNA made by reverse transcription of extracted RNA. Assay: immunoSEQ multiplex PCR; the TCRdb copy retains only in-frame clones and omits some. This sample yields some 150,000 clones, of which roughly 64% are seen a single time; about 6% belongs to the top ten. The germline CDR1 and CDR2 sequences are KGHSH and LQKENI. The ends were cut back, 6 bases at V and 3 bases at J, with 14 bases in the middle. CDR3 length: 14 amino acids. The origin of this receptor is a human donor with alopecia areata. This chain joins TRBV18 and TRBJ1-2; tentative D call: TRBD1 (5 bases). The source material was CD4+ T cells sorted from blood, sampled at week 0. The CDR3 loop reads CASSRDSDDYGYTF. The CDR3 DNA reads as TGTGCCAGCTCTAGAGACAGCGATGACTATGGCTACACCTTC. Drawing the rest from reference TRBV18 and TRBJ1-2, the complete variable domain is NAGVMQNPRHLVRRRGQEARLRCSPMKGHSHVYWYRQLPEEGLKFMVYLQKENIIDESGMPKERFSAEFPKEGPSILRIQQVVRGDSAAYFCASSRDSDDYGYTFGSGTRLTVV.